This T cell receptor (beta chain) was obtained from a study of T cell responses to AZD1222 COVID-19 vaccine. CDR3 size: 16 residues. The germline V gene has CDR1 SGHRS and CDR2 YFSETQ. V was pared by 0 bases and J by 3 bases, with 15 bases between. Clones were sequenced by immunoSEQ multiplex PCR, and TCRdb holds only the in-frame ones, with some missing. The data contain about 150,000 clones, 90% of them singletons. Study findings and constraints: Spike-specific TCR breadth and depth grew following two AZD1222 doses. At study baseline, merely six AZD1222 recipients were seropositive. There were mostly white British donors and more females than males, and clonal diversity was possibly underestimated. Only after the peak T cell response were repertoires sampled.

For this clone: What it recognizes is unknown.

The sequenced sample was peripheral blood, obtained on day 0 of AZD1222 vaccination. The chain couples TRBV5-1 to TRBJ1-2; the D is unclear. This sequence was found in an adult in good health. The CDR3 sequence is CASSLGPSAEYYGYTF. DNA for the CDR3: TGCGCCAGCAGCTTGGGCCCCTCGGCGGAGTACTATGGCTACACCTTC.